A single sample is the source of the 4 T cell receptor beta chains below, sequenced in a study of blood T cell repertoires in COVID-19. Sequenced by immunoSEQ multiplex PCR; TCRdb stores in-frame clones only, minus some. The sample comprises 70,000 to 80,000 clones, approximately 80% of which are singletons, and approximately 12% rests with the top ten. Sequenced material: peripheral blood. These TCRs come from a human donor in a cohort sampled during active COVID-19.

The CDR3 nucleotides are TGCGCCAGCCGTGTGGGGGGAGGGGATCAAGAGACCCAGTACTTC. Translation: CASRVGGGDQETQYF. The genes are TRBV5-1 and TRBJ2-5; 7 bases are a match to TRBD2. The germline V gene encodes CDR1 SGHRS and CDR2 YFSETQ. The J segment lost 2 bases and the V segment lost 7 bases, leaving 11 bases of the junction unmatched. This CDR3 region has 15 residues.

The V call is TRBV7-9, the J call TRBJ1-5, with D perhaps TRBD1 (6 bases). CDR1 SEHNR and CDR2 FQNEAQ come from the germline V gene (reference sequence). This CDR3 region has 15 residues. V was shortened by 4 bases and J by 9 bases, with 19 bases between the two germline ends. CDR3 loop: CASSSTQRRGMPQHF. CDR3 nucleotides: TGTGCCAGCAGCTCGACTCAAAGAAGGGGGATGCCCCAGCATTTT.

The V and J genes are TRBV19 and TRBJ2-3; possibly TRBD2 for D (5 bases). Trimming took 3 bases from V and 4 from J, leaving 11 bases between them. Germline lookup yields CDR1 LNHDA and CDR2 SQIVND (reference sequence). CDR3 length: 14 residues. CDR3 region: CASSIGLAPDTQYF. In nucleotides, the CDR3 is TGTGCCAGTAGTATTGGCCTAGCTCCAGATACGCAGTATTTT.

This chain joins TRBV7-2 and TRBJ1-4; D might be TRBD1 (5 bases). Trimming took off 5 bases at V and 8 bases at J, with 18 bases between the two ends. CDR1 is SGHTA and CDR2 is FQGNSA in the germline V gene. The CDR3 runs 15 residues. The CDR3 sequence is CASSTSRQSQEKLFF. The DNA of the CDR3 is TGTGCCAGCAGCACGAGTCGACAGTCCCAAGAAAAACTGTTTTTT.